This is a list of T cell receptor beta chains from one sample in a study of T cells in Graves' hyperthyroidism and ophthalmopathy. TCRdb called the multiplex PCR reads again in MiXCR, with one record for every CDR3 protein. The table has hundreds of thousands of distinct CDR3 sequences, around 45% seen once. The sequencing sample was made of peripheral blood or thyroid tissue (not recorded which). The receptors stem from a woman aged 18 to 35 with Graves' hyperthyroidism. Each CDR3 is given with its conserved first and last residue. The D gene is left open where the match is weak. Size tells how often a clone was seen (once, few, many) or the class of an expanded clone, and some rows leave it out.

TRBD2	few	TRBJ2-7	TRBV10-3	CAISRGGGESSYEQYF	TGTGCCATCAGCCGGGGGGGGGGAGAATCCTCCTACGAGCAGTACTTC
-	once	TRBJ1-2	TRBV29-1	CSSRGSDDYGYTF	TGCAGCAGCAGAGGTTCTGATGACTATGGCTACACCTTC
TRBD1	few	TRBJ1-1	TRBV13	CASTRGDRGLTEAFF	TGTGCCAGCACCCGCGGGGACAGGGGGCTAACTGAAGCTTTCTTT
-	many	TRBJ2-2	TRBV29-1	CSAYSVLNTGELFF	TGCAGCGCCTACTCCGTCCTGAACACCGGGGAGCTGTTTTTT
TRBD1	-	TRBJ2-7	TRBV7-3	CASSHPGQGADYEQYF	TGCGCCAGCAGCCACCCGGGACAGGGGGCTGACTACGAGCAGTACTTC
TRBD2	-	TRBJ2-5	TRBV7-3	CASSLAIRLTSGLETQYF	TGTGCCAGCAGCTTGGCGATACGTTTGACTAGCGGGTTGGAGACCCAGTACTTC
TRBD1	few	TRBJ1-5	TRBV29-1	CSAGGMSNQPQHF	TGCAGCGCAGGGGGAATGAGCAATCAGCCCCAGCATTTT
TRBD2	once	TRBJ2-7	TRBV7-8	CASSPTPSGLQDEQYF	TGTGCCAGCAGCCCTACCCCTAGCGGGCTACAAGACGAGCAGTACTTC
TRBD1	many	TRBJ1-2	TRBV29-1	CSVEGAGGHYGYTF	TGCAGCGTTGAAGGGGCAGGGGGACACTATGGCTACACCTTC
-	-	TRBJ1-1	TRBV24-1	CATSGGGLGNTEAFF	TGTGCCACCAGTGGGGGCGGGCTCGGGAACACTGAAGCTTTCTTT
TRBD1	-	TRBJ1-4	TRBV11-1	CASSSWDRATNEKLFF	TGTGCCAGCAGCTCATGGGACAGGGCCACTAATGAAAAACTGTTTTTT
TRBD1	-	TRBJ1-2	TRBV29-1	CSVARGRGYGYTF	TGCAGCGTTGCCAGGGGGCGCGGCTATGGCTACACCTTC
TRBD1	-	TRBJ2-6	TRBV2	CASSPGQGGSGANVLTF	TGTGCCAGCAGCCCGGGACAGGGTGGGTCTGGGGCCAACGTCCTGACTTTC
-	-	TRBJ2-7	TRBV7-8	CASSPGHRGYEQYF	TGCGCCAGCAGTCCGGGACATAGAGGATACGAGCAGTACTTC
-	few	TRBJ1-6	TRBV12-3/TRBV12-4	CASSWQSSGTPLHF	TGTGCCAGCAGTTGGCAGAGTTCGGGGACACCCCTCCACTTT
TRBD2	-	TRBJ2-2	TRBV10-3	CAISAYDSGYTGELFF	TGTGCCATCAGTGCCTACGATAGCGGGTACACCGGGGAGCTGTTTTTT
-	-	TRBJ1-1	TRBV12-3/TRBV12-4	CASSLLTLARTGTEAFF	TGTGCCAGCAGTTTACTCACCCTCGCCCGGACGGGCACTGAAGCTTTCTTT
-	-	TRBJ2-1	TRBV12-3/TRBV12-4	CASRVGNPSYNEQFF	TGTGCCAGCAGGGTTGGTAACCCTTCCTACAATGAGCAGTTCTTC
-	-	TRBJ2-7	TRBV5-1	CASSLEAGWSYEQYF	TGCGCCAGCAGCTTGGAGGCTGGGTGGTCATACGAGCAGTACTTC
TRBD2	once	TRBJ2-2	TRBV2	CASSASGRGTGELFF	TGTGCCAGCAGTGCTAGCGGGAGGGGCACCGGGGAGCTGTTTTTT
TRBD1	-	TRBJ1-2	TRBV20-1	CSARDLAGGHYGYTF	TGCAGTGCTAGAGATTTAGCAGGGGGTCACTATGGCTACACCTTC
TRBD1	many	TRBJ1-5	TRBV7-6	CASSPPRDRENQPQHF	TGTGCCAGCAGCCCTCCCCGGGACAGGGAGAATCAGCCCCAGCATTTT
TRBD1	-	TRBJ1-2	TRBV15	CATSRPGQGANYSYTF	TGTGCCACCAGCAGACCTGGACAGGGAGCTAACTATAGCTACACCTTC
TRBD1	-	TRBJ1-1	TRBV6-6	CASGRDRMNTEAFF	TGTGCCAGCGGAAGGGACAGAATGAACACTGAAGCTTTCTTT
-	-	TRBJ1-1	TRBV24-1	CATRDSGANTEAFF	TGTGCCACCAGGGACTCGGGGGCGAACACTGAAGCTTTCTTT
-	many	TRBJ2-5	TRBV24-1	CATSGTRETQYF	TGTGCCACCAGCGGGACCCGAGAGACCCAGTACTTC
-	-	TRBJ1-1	TRBV7-3	CASSQGLQGMNTEAFF	TGTGCCAGCAGCCAGGGGCTACAGGGAATGAACACTGAAGCTTTCTTT
-	-	TRBJ1-2	TRBV25-1	CASSTSGFGYGYTF	TGTGCCAGCAGTACCTCAGGGTTCGGCTATGGCTACACCTTC
-	-	TRBJ1-3	TRBV20-1	CSARAPGDTIYF	TGCAGTGCTAGGGCGCCGGGGGACACCATATATTTT
-	-	TRBJ1-2	TRBV20-1	CIPSPVGYTF	TGCATTCCTTCCCCAGTTGGCTACACCTTC
-	-	TRBJ1-4	TRBV9	CASSANSGSGQKLFF	TGTGCCAGCAGCGCAAATTCGGGATCGGGTCAAAAACTGTTTTTT
TRBD1	many	TRBJ2-7	TRBV29-1	CSVAQYGTGTYEQYF	TGCAGCGTTGCGCAATATGGGACAGGAACCTACGAGCAGTACTTC
-	-	TRBJ1-2	TRBV15	CATSSQDRGEGGYTF	TGTGCCACCAGCAGCCAAGATCGGGGGGAAGGTGGCTACACCTTC
-	-	TRBJ1-1	TRBV7-3	CASSAIGGAEAFF	TGTGCCAGCAGCGCGATCGGAGGAGCTGAAGCTTTCTTT
-	few	TRBJ2-5	TRBV2	CALQGRSLETQYF	TGTGCCCTGCAGGGACGGTCTTTGGAGACCCAGTACTTC
-	-	TRBJ1-5	TRBV29-1	CSARVRGNQPQHF	TGCAGTGCTAGAGTACGGGGTAATCAGCCCCAGCATTTT
-	-	TRBJ1-4	TRBV7-9	CASSAHRELGEKLFF	TGTGCCAGCAGCGCCCACAGGGAGTTGGGTGAAAAACTGTTTTTT
-	-	TRBJ2-7	TRBV19	CATAGRCRFEQYF	TGTGCCACCGCGGGACGGTGCCGCTTCGAGCAGTACTTC
-	few	TRBJ1-3	TRBV10-3	CAISREGGGRFAGNTIYF	TGTGCCATCAGCCGTGAGGGCGGGGGGCGATTTGCTGGAAACACCATATATTTT
-	few	TRBJ1-1	TRBV29-1	CSVETEAFF	TGCAGCGTTGAGACTGAAGCTTTCTTT
TRBD2	-	TRBJ2-7	TRBV7-6	CASSAGWREGLGGEQYF	TGTGCCAGCAGCGCAGGCTGGAGGGAGGGCCTTGGAGGCGAGCAGTACTTC
-	-	TRBJ1-1	TRBV7-9	CASSFAAGMNTEAFF	TGTGCCAGCAGCTTCGCGGCAGGGATGAACACTGAAGCTTTCTTT
-	-	TRBJ2-5	TRBV14	CASSQDGQGTRETQYF	TGTGCCAGCAGCCAAGACGGGCAGGGTACTAGAGAGACCCAGTACTTC
-	-	TRBJ1-3	TRBV10-3	CAISEREGYGYTIYF	TGTGCCATCAGTGAACGAGAGGGCTATGGCTACACCATATATTTT
-	many	TRBJ1-6	TRBV14	CASSPWPPLGPLHF	TGTGCCAGCAGCCCCTGGCCGCCCCTAGGTCCCCTCCACTTT
TRBD1	many	TRBJ1-1	TRBV10-3	CAINYRGLDTEAFF	TGTGCCATCAATTACAGGGGGCTGGACACTGAAGCTTTCTTT
-	-	TRBJ2-7	TRBV10-3	CANAGASTELEQYF	TGTGCCAACGCAGGGGCAAGCACGGAGCTCGAGCAGTACTTC
-	many	TRBJ1-5	TRBV7-6	CASSLMRGNQPQHF	TGTGCCAGCAGCCTCATGCGGGGCAATCAGCCCCAGCATTTT
-	many	TRBJ1-2	TRBV10-3	CAISDPDRTTNYGYTF	TGTGCCATCAGTGACCCTGACAGGACTACTAACTATGGCTACACCTTC
-	-	TRBJ2-2	TRBV29-1	CSLDDLNTGELFF	TGCAGTTTGGACGACCTGAACACCGGGGAGCTGTTTTTT
TRBD1	-	TRBJ1-2	TRBV14	CASSHIWGQGDYGYTF	TGTGCCAGCAGCCATATCTGGGGACAGGGCGACTATGGCTACACCTTC